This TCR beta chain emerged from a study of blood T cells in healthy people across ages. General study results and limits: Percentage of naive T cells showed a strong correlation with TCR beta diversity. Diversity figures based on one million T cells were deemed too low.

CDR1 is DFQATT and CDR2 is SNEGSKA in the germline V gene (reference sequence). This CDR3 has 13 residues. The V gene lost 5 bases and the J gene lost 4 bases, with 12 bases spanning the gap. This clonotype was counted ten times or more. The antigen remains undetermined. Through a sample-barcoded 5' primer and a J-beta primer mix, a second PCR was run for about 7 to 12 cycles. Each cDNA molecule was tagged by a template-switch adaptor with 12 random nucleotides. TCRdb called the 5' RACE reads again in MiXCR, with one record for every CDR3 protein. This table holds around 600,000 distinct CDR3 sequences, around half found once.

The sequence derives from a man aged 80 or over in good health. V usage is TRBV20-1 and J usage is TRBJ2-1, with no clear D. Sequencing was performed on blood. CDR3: CSAVIPPYNEQFF. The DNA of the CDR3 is TGCAGTGCTGTTATCCCACCTTACAATGAGCAGTTCTTC.